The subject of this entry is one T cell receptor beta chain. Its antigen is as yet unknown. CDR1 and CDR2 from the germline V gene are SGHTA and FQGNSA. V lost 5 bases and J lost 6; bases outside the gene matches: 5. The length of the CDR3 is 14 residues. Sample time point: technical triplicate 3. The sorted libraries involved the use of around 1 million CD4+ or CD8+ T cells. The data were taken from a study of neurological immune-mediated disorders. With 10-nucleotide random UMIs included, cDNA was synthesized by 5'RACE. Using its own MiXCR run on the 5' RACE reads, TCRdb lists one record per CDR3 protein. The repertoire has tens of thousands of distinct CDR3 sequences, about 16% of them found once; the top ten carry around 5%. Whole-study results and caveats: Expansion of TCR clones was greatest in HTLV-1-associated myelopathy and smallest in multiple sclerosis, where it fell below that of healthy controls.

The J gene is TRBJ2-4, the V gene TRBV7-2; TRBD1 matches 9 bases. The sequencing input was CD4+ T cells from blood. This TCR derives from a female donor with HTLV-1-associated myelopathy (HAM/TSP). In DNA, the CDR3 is TGTGCCAGCAGCCCCGGGACAGGGCTAAACATTCAGTACTTC. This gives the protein CASSPGTGLNIQYF.